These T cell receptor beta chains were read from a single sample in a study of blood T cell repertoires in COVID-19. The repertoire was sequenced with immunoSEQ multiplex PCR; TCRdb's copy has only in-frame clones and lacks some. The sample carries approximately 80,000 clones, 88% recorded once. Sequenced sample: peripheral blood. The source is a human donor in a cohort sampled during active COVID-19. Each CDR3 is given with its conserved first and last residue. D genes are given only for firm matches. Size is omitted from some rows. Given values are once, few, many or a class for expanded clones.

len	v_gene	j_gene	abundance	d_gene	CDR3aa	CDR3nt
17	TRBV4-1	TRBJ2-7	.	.	CASSQAVRARSSYEQYF	TGCGCCAGCAGCCAAGCGGTCAGAGCCCGGAGCTCCTACGAGCAGTACTTC
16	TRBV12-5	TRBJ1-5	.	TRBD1	CASGEGTGGRRQPQHF	TGTGCTAGTGGTGAGGGGACAGGGGGACGGCGCCAGCCCCAGCATTTT
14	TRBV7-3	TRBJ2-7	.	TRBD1	CASSSGTGAYEQYF	TGTGCCAGCAGCTCCGGGACAGGGGCCTACGAGCAGTACTTC
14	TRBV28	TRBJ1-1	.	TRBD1	CASRMDRGNTEAFF	TGTGCCAGCAGGATGGACAGGGGGAACACTGAAGCTTTCTTT
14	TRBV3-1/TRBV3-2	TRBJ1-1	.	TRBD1	CASSPGGYNTEAFF	TGTGCCAGCAGCCCAGGGGGCTATAACACTGAAGCTTTCTTT
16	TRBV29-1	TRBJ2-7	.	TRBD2	CSVEGPVSGTPYEQYF	TGCAGCGTTGAAGGCCCTGTTAGCGGGACCCCCTACGAGCAGTACTTC
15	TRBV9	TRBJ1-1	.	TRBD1	CASSPEGQLNTEAFF	TGTGCCAGCAGCCCAGAGGGACAGCTGAACACTGAAGCTTTCTTT
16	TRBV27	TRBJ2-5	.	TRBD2	CASSLLIAGVVETQYF	TGTGCCAGCAGTTTATTAATAGCGGGAGTGGTGGAGACCCAGTACTTC
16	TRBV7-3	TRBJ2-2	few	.	CASSLYAGDLFGELFF	TGTGCCAGCAGCTTATATGCAGGGGATTTATTCGGGGAGCTGTTTTTT
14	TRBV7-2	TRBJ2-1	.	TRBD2	CASSPRAGGGEQFF	TGTGCCAGCAGCCCGAGAGCGGGAGGCGGTGAGCAGTTCTTC
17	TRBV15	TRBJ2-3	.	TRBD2	CATSRTTSGGAGDTQYF	TGTGCCACCAGCAGGACGACTAGCGGGGGGGCGGGGGATACGCAGTATTTT
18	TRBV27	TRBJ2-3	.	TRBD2	CASSLFRGTSGGADTQYF	TGTGCCAGCAGTTTGTTCAGGGGGACTAGCGGAGGGGCAGATACGCAGTATTTT
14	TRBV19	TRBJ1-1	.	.	CASSIFQGYTEAFF	TGTGCCAGTAGTATTTTTCAGGGCTATACTGAAGCTTTCTTT
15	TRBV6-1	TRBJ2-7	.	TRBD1	CASSERGTGRVEQYF	TGTGCCAGCAGTGAACGTGGGACAGGGAGGGTCGAGCAGTACTTC
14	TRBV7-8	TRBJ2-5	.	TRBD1	CASSSGQSRETQYF	TGTGCCAGCAGCTCGGGACAGTCGCGGGAGACCCAGTACTTC
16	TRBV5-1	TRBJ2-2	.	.	CASSLEWGRNTGELFF	TGCGCCAGCAGCTTGGAATGGGGCAGAAACACCGGGGAGCTGTTTTTT
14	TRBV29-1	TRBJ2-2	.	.	CSVFGRVDTGELFF	TGCAGCGTTTTTGGGCGGGTAGACACCGGGGAGCTGTTTTTT
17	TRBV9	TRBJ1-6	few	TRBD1	CASSELPGQGAYSPLHF	TGTGCCAGCAGCGAACTACCTGGACAGGGGGCTTATTCACCCCTCCACTTT
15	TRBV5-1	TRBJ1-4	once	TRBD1	CASSIGQGEGEKLFF	TGCGCCAGCAGCATCGGACAGGGGGAGGGTGAAAAACTGTTTTTT
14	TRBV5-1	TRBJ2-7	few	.	CASSLVTESYEQYF	TGCGCCAGCAGCTTGGTCACAGAGTCCTACGAGCAGTACTTC
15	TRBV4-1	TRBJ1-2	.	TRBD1	CASSHLGGTGYGYTF	TGCGCCAGCAGCCACTTGGGTGGGACAGGTTATGGCTACACCTTC
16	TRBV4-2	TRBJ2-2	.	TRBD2	CASSSRTSSNTGELFF	TGTGCCAGCAGCTCTCGGACTAGCTCGAACACCGGGGAGCTGTTTTTT
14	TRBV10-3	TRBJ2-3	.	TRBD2	CAMGTSGTEDTQYF	TGTGCCATGGGGACTAGCGGGACTGAAGATACGCAGTATTTT
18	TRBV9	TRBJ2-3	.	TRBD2	CASSAKAGWEGSTDTQYF	TGTGCCAGCAGCGCGAAAGCCGGCTGGGAGGGATCCACAGATACGCAGTATTTT
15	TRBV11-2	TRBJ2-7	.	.	CASSFLLSRTDEQYF	TGTGCCAGCAGCTTCTTACTAAGCCGTACCGACGAGCAGTACTTC
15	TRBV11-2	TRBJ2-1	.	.	CASSAGQSSYNEQFF	TGTGCCAGCAGCGCGGGACAGAGCTCCTACAATGAGCAGTTCTTC
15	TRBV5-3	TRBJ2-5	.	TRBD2	CARRAGTSNEETQYF	TGTGCCAGAAGAGCCGGGACTAGCAATGAAGAGACCCAGTACTTC
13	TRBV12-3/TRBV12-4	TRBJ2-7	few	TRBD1	CASKRQGAYEQYF	TGTGCCAGCAAACGACAGGGAGCCTACGAGCAGTACTTC
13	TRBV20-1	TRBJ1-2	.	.	CSASETGGYGYTF	TGCAGTGCTAGTGAGACGGGGGGCTATGGCTACACCTTC